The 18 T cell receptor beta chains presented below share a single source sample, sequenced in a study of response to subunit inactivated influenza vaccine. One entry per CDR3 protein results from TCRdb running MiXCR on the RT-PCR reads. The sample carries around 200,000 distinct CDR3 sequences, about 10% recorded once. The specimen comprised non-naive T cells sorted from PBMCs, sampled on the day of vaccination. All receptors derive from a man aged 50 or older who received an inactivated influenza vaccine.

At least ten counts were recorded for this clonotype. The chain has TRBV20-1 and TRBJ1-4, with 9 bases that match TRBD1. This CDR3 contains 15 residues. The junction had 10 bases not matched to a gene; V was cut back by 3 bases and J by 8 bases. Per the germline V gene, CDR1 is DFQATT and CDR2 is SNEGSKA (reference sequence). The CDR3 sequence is CSARGWDREGEKLFF. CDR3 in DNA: TGCAGTGCTAGGGGATGGGACAGGGAAGGAGAAAAACTGTTTTTT.

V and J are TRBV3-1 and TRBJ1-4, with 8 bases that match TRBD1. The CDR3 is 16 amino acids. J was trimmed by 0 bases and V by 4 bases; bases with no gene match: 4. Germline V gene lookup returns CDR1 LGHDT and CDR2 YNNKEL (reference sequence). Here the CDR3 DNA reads TGTGCCAGCAGCCGGGGACAGGAGTCAACTAATGAAAAACTGTTTTTT. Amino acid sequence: CASSRGQESTNEKLFF.

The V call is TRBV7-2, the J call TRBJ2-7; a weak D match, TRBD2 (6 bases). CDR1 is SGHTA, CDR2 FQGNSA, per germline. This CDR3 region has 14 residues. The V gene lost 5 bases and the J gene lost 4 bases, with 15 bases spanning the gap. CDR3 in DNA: TGTGCCAGCAGCCCAGGGACCGCGGGGTACGAGCAGTACTTC. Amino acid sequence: CASSPGTAGYEQYF. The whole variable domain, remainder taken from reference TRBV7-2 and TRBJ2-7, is GAGVSQSPSNKVTEKGKDVELRCDPISGHTALYWYRQSLGQGLEFLIYFQGNSAPDKSGLPSDRFSAERTGGSVSTLTIQRTQQEDSAVYLCASSPGTAGYEQYFGPGTRLTVT.

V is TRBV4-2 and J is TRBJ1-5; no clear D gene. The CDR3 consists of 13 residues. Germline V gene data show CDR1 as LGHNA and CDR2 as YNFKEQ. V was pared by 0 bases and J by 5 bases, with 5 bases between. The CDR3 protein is CASSQELYQPQHF. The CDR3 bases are TGTGCCAGCAGCCAAGAGTTGTATCAGCCCCAGCATTTT.

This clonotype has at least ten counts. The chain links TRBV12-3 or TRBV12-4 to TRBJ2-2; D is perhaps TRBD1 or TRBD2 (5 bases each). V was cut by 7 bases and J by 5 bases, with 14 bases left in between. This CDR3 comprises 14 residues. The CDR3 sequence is CASNRGEGTGELFF. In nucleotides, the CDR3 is TGTGCCAGCAACCGGGGCGAGGGAACCGGGGAGCTGTTTTTT.

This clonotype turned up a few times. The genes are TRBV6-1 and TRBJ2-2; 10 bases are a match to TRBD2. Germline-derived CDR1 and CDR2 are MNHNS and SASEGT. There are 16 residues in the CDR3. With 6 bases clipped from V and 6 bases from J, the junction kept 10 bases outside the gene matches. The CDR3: CASSQPVSGGAGELFF. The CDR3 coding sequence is TGTGCCAGCAGCCAGCCTGTCAGCGGGGGGGCCGGGGAGCTGTTTTTT.

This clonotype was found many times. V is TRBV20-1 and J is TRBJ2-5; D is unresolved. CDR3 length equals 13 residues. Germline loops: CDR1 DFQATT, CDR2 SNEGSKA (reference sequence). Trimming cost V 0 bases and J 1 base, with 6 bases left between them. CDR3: CSAREGSQETQYF. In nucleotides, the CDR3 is TGCAGTGCTAGAGAGGGCTCCCAAGAGACCCAGTACTTC.

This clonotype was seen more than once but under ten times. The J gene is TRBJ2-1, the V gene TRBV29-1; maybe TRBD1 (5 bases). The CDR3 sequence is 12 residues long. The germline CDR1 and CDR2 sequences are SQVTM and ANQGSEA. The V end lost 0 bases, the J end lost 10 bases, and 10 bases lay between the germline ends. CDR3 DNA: TGCAGCGTTGAAGATAGGGGCAGGGAGCAGTTCTTC. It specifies CSVEDRGREQFF.

CDR3 coding DNA: TGTGCCAGCACCTCGGGGAGACTAGCGTCGGGGGAGCAGTACTTC. Protein sequence: CASTSGRLASGEQYF. The chain has TRBV7-2 and TRBJ2-7, with 8 bases that match TRBD2. Germline CDR1 reads SGHTA; CDR2 reads FQGNSA. CDR3 length equals 15 residues. V lost 7 bases, J lost 7 bases, and 15 bases stayed unmatched.

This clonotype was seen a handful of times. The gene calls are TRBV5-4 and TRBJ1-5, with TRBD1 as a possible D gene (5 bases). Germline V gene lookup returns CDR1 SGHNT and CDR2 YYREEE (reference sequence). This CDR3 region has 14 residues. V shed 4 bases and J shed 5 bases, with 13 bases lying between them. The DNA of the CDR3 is TGTGCCAGCAGCAACCAGGGTGCGGATCAGCCCCAGCATTTT. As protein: CASSNQGADQPQHF.

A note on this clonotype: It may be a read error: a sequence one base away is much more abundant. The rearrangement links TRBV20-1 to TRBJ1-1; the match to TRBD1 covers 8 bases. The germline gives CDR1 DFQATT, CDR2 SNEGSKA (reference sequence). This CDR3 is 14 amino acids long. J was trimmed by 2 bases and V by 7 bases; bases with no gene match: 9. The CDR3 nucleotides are TGCAGTGTTGGGGGAGACAGGGGTAACACTGAAGCTTTCTTT. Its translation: CSVGGDRGNTEAFF.

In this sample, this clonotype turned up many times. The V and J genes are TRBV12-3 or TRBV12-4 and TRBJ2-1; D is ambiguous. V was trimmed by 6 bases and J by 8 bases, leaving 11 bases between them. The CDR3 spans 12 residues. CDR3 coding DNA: TGTGCCAGCAGGGCTAGAGTTTATGAGCAGTTCTTC. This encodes CASRARVYEQFF.

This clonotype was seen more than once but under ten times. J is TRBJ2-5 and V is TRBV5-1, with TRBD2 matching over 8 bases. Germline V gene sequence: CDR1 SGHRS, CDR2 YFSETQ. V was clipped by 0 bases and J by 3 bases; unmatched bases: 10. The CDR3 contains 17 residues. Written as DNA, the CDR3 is TGCGCCAGCAGCTTGGCCGGGAGCGGGAGAATGGAAGAGACCCAGTACTTC. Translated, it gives CASSLAGSGRMEETQYF.

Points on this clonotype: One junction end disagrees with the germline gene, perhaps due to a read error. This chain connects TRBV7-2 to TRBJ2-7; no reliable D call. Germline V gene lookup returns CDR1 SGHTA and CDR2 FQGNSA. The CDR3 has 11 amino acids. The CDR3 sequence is CASSPPGLCNF. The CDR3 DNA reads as TGTGCCAGCAGCCCCCCGGGCCTATGCAACTTC.

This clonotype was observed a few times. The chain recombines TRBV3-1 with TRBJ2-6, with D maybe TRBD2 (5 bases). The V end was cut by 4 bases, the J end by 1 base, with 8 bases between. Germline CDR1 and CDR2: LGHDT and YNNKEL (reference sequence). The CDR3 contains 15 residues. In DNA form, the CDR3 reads TGTGCCAGCAGCCGCCGGACTTCTGGGGCCAACGTCCTGACTTTC. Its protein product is CASSRRTSGANVLTF.

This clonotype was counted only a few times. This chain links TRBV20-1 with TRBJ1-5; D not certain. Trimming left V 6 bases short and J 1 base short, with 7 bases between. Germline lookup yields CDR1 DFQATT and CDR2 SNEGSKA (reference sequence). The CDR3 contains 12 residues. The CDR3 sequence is CSAAGSNQPQHF. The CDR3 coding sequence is TGCAGTGCCGCCGGGAGCAATCAGCCCCAGCATTTT.

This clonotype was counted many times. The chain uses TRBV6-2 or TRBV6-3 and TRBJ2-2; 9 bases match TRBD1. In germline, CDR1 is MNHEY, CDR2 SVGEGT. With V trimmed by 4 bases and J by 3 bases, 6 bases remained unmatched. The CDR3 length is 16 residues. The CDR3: CASSSLGQGHTGELFF. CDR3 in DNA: TGTGCCAGCAGTTCGTTAGGACAGGGGCACACCGGGGAGCTGTTTTTT.

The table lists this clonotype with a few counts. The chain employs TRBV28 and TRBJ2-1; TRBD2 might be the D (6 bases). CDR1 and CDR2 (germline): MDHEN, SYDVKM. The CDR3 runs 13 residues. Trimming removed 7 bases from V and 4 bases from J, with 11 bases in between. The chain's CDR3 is CASMGLEYNEQFF. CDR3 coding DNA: TGTGCCAGCATGGGACTGGAGTACAATGAGCAGTTCTTC.